The clone carrying this T cell receptor beta chain was observed many times. This specimen comes from a study of blood T cells in healthy people across ages. V lost 10 bases and J lost 2, with 12 bases in between. Germline V gene sequence: CDR1 KGHDR, CDR2 SFDVKD. This CDR3 spans 13 amino acids. Using a J-beta primer mix together with a sample-barcoded 5' primer, a second PCR was run for about 6 to 11 cycles. With 12 random nucleotides, a template-switch adaptor tagged each individual cDNA molecule. MiXCR was run by TCRdb on the 5' RACE reads, yielding one entry per CDR3 protein. Among some 890,000 distinct CDR3 sequences listed, about 28% were seen once. This sample was shared with a second study, whose subject was T cells of mothers and their children.

The J gene is TRBJ2-3, the V gene TRBV24-1, with D unresolved. The sequenced sample was blood. The receptor was isolated from a woman in her thirties or forties in good health. The CDR3 region is CATRHLFTDTQYF. For the CDR3, the DNA is TGTGCCACTAGACATCTGTTCACAGATACGCAGTATTTT.